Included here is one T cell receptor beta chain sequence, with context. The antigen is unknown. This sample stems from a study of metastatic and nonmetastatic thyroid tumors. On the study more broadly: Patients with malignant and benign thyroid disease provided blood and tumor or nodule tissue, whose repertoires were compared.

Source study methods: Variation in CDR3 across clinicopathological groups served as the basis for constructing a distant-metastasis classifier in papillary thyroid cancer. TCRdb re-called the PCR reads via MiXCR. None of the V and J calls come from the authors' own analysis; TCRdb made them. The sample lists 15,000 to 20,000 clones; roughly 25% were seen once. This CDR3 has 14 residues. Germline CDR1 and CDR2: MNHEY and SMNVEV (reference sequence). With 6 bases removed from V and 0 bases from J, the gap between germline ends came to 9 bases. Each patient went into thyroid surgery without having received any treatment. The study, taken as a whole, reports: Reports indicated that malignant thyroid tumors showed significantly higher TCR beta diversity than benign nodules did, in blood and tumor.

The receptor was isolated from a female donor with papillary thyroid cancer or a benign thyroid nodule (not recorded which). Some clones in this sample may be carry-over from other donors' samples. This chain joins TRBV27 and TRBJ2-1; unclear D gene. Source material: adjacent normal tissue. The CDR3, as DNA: TGTGCCAGCAGCATGAGGAGCTCCTACAATGAGCAGTTCTTC. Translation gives CASSMRSSYNEQFF.